A selection of T cell receptor beta chains follows, all from one sample in a study of blood T cell repertoires in COVID-19. Clones were sequenced by immunoSEQ multiplex PCR, and TCRdb holds only the in-frame ones, with some missing. This table has around 28,000 clones, nearly 90% appearing once. Sequenced input: peripheral blood. The receptors originated from a human donor with acute or convalescent COVID-19. The donor label of this sample is uncertain. CDR3s include the opening cysteine and the closing phenylalanine or tryptophan. D genes are given only for firm matches.

TRBV5-1,TRBD2,TRBJ2-2,CASSWTSGSRMELFF
TRBV11-1,.,TRBJ2-7,CASSLHYEQYF
TRBV11-3,.,TRBJ2-5,CASSRAEDWKETQYF
TRBV28,.,TRBJ2-5,CASSRGQETQYF
TRBV5-4,.,TRBJ1-2,CASSPAGEGSIYGYTF
TRBV2,.,TRBJ1-5,CATTREPNQPQHF
TRBV27,.,TRBJ2-7,CASSLYQRTAYEQYF
TRBV6-5,.,TRBJ1-5,CASSYGRGAGNQPQHF
TRBV11-2,TRBD2,TRBJ2-7,CASSRLAGSYEQYF
TRBV11-2,TRBD2,TRBJ2-2,CASSSFGLAGTGELFF
TRBV10-1,TRBD1,TRBJ2-7,CASIPGQGVEQYF
TRBV7-2,.,TRBJ1-5,CASSPNLRQPQHF
TRBV6-1,.,TRBJ2-7,CASSESGTGLYEQYF
TRBV10-1,TRBD1,TRBJ1-1,CASSDTRGPNTEAFF
TRBV6-2/TRBV6-3,.,TRBJ2-7,CASSRATGSEQYF
TRBV27,TRBD1,TRBJ2-7,CASSAQGAYEQYF
TRBV12-2,.,TRBJ1-2,CASRSPLDRRIDYTF
TRBV9,TRBD1,TRBJ2-7,CASSYDRTGLAEQYF
TRBV15,.,TRBJ1-3,CATSRDTGSNTIYF
TRBV11-2,.,TRBJ2-7,CASSPLRGGGYF
TRBV6-5,.,TRBJ1-2,CASSYQGLYGYTF
TRBV6-6,TRBD1,TRBJ2-2,CASSPMRQGKNTGELFF
TRBV6-4,.,TRBJ2-2,CASRGEATGELFF
TRBV4-1,TRBD2,TRBJ2-2,CASSLRSSGSNTGELFF
TRBV7-2,.,TRBJ1-4,CASSTRGREKLFF
TRBV11-2,.,TRBJ2-7,CASSLAGIKRDEQYF
TRBV5-1,TRBD2,TRBJ2-2,CATSRGTSFTGELFF